This entry lists 22 T cell receptor beta chains sequenced from one sample in a study. Tregs were sorted as CD4+CD25+CD127-/low cells. Using its own MiXCR run on the 5' RACE reads, TCRdb lists one record per CDR3 protein. This repertoire shows 10,000 to 12,000 distinct CDR3 sequences, approximately 17% found once; its top ten account for 3.8%. The sequenced sample was Tregs sorted from a lymph node. These receptors were collected from a female donor with breast cancer.

This clonotype has more than one count but fewer than ten. The chain combines TRBV3-1 with TRBJ1-1, with no clear D. Germline V CDR1 and CDR2: LGHDT, YNNKEL (reference sequence). CDR3 length equals 15 residues. V shed 0 bases and J shed 11 bases, with 19 bases lying between them. Written as DNA, the CDR3 is TGTGCCAGCAGCCAAGATCAGTTGACTGCTAAGGCGGCTTTCTTT. It is translated as CASSQDQLTAKAAFF.

This clonotype rates as medium-sized (0.01 to 0.1%). The rearrangement links TRBV7-2 to TRBJ2-1; 12 positions agree with TRBD2. This CDR3 contains 16 residues. Germline V gives CDR1 SGHTA, CDR2 FQGNSA. The V segment lost 0 bases and the J segment 6 bases; nucleotides outside the gene matches: 3. In DNA form, the CDR3 reads TGTGCCAGCAGCTTAGCCTGGACTAGCGGGGTCAATGAGCAGTTCTTC. Its protein is CASSLAWTSGVNEQFF. Combining the CDR3 with reference TRBV7-2 and TRBJ2-1 gives the whole variable domain GAGVSQSPSNKVTEKGKDVELRCDPISGHTALYWYRQSLGQGLEFLIYFQGNSAPDKSGLPSDRFSAERTGGSVSTLTIQRTQQEDSAVYLCASSLAWTSGVNEQFFGPGTRLTVL.

In regard to this clonotype: This may stem from a read error, because a much larger clone lies one nucleotide away. The chain uses TRBV6-5 and TRBJ2-2; 7 bases map to TRBD2. This CDR3 is built from 17 residues. The germline gives CDR1 MNHEY, CDR2 SVGAGI. This chain's CDR3 is CASGYEAAGEGIGELFF. CDR3 DNA sequence: TGTGCCAGCGGTTACGAAGCCGCGGGAGAGGGAATCGGGGAGCTGTTTTTT.

This clonotype is termed medium-sized. The chain uses TRBV5-1 and TRBJ1-1, with 7 bases identical to TRBD1. J lost 6 bases, V lost 1 base, and 6 bases had no gene match. This CDR3 is 14 amino acids long. Germline V gene lookup returns CDR1 SGHRS and CDR2 YFSETQ. The CDR3, as DNA: TGCGCCAGCAGCTTGACAGGGGAAACGGCTGAAGCTTTCTTT. Its protein is CASSLTGETAEAFF.

By sample fraction, this clonotype is medium-sized. This chain uses TRBV5-1 with TRBJ2-1; D not resolved. The germline gives CDR1 SGHRS, CDR2 YFSETQ. CDR3 length equals 13 residues. V shed 6 bases and J shed 5 bases, with 12 bases lying between them. In DNA form, the CDR3 reads TGCGCCAGCATGGTCGGTCTCAACAATGAGCAGTTCTTC. Translation gives CASMVGLNNEQFF.

This clonotype was counted between two and nine times. V and J are TRBV29-1 and TRBJ2-7; 10 bases are a match to TRBD2. The CDR3 covers 13 residues. Germline CDR1 reads SQVTM; CDR2 reads ANQGSEA. J gave up 4 bases and V 6 bases, and 6 bases lay outside the gene matches. The CDR3 DNA reads TGCAGCGTCGGTACTAGCGGGAATTACGAGCAGTACTTC. It translates to CSVGTSGNYEQYF.

This chain links TRBV27 with TRBJ2-7; no clear D. Trimming shortened V by 0 bases and J by 0 bases, and 3 bases separated the two germline ends. The CDR3 extends over 13 amino acids. Looked up from germline, CDR1 is MNHEY and CDR2 is SMNVEV (reference sequence). CDR3 sequence (DNA): TGTGCCAGCAGTTTATCTGTCTCCTACGAGCAGTACTTC. Residues: CASSLSVSYEQYF.

V gene TRBV30 combines with J gene TRBJ2-5; 7 nucleotides match TRBD1. The CDR3 consists of 14 residues. The J segment lost 4 bases and the V segment lost 7 bases, leaving 12 bases of the junction unmatched. CDR1 and CDR2 from the germline V gene are GTSNPN and SVGIG (reference sequence). The CDR3 loop is CAFNKGAQVETQYF. The CDR3 nucleotides read TGTGCCTTTAACAAGGGGGCACAAGTAGAGACCCAGTACTTC.

The rearrangement joins TRBV7-9 to TRBJ2-2; D possibly corresponds to TRBD2 (5 bases). This CDR3 has 15 residues. V lost 5 bases to trimming and J lost 6 bases, with 16 bases between them. Germline-derived CDR1 and CDR2 are SEHNR and FQNEAQ (reference sequence). The CDR3 sequence is CASSSRRTVPGELFF. The CDR3 nucleotides are TGTGCCAGCAGCAGCCGGAGGACCGTCCCCGGGGAGCTGTTTTTT.

This clonotype is medium-sized by share. The chain employs TRBV20-1 and TRBJ2-1; D uncertain. CDR3 size: 14 residues. Between the trimmed V and J ends, which lost 6 bases and 5 bases, there was a span of 17 bases. The germline V gene encodes CDR1 DFQATT and CDR2 SNEGSKA (reference sequence). In nucleotides, the CDR3 is TGCAGTGCGCCGCTAAGGGCCTTTAACAATGAGCAGTTCTTC. Translating gives CSAPLRAFNNEQFF.

This clonotype was counted many times. The chain has TRBV6-2 or TRBV6-3 and TRBJ2-7; 13 bases align to TRBD2. After removal of 6 bases from V and 6 bases from J, the junction contained 11 bases not matched to a gene. The CDR3 covers 16 residues. Germline CDR1 reads MNHEY; CDR2 reads SVGEGT. The CDR3 spells CASSHGLAGALREQYF. The CDR3 DNA sequence: TGTGCCAGCAGCCATGGACTAGCGGGAGCTCTACGCGAGCAGTACTTC.

Notes on this clonotype: Given a much more abundant clone one base away, this may be a read error. The V gene is TRBV7-3, the J gene TRBJ2-2; 7 bases are shared with TRBD2. This CDR3 has 14 amino acids. Germline V CDR1 and CDR2: SGHTA, FQGTGA. CDR3 amino acids: CASSLAGVAGELLF. The CDR3 region has the DNA TGTGCCAGCAGCTTAGCGGGAGTGGCTGGGGAGCTGCTTTTT.

This clonotype was seen only a few times. A much more abundant neighbour one base away suggests this may be a read error. V gene TRBV7-9 combines with J gene TRBJ1-2, with D unresolved. CDR1 is SEHNR and CDR2 is FQNEAQ in the germline V gene (reference sequence). The CDR3 loop spans 15 amino acids. V lost 5 bases, J lost 7 bases, and 20 bases lay in between. For the CDR3, the DNA is TGTGCCAGCAGCCCCGCCCTAGGAGGCCGGGGTGGCTACACCTTC. Translation: CASSPALGGRGGYTF.

The chain joins TRBV5-1 to TRBJ2-7; unclear D gene. V gave up 1 base and J gave up 4 bases, with 12 bases separating them. There are 14 residues in the CDR3. Germline V CDR1 and CDR2: SGHRS, YFSETQ. The CDR3 loop is CASSLQRPEYEQYF. CDR3 bases: TGCGCCAGCAGCTTGCAACGGCCGGAGTACGAGCAGTACTTC.

In regard to this clonotype: This sequence may be a read error, since a much larger clone differs from it by one base. The chain uses TRBV20-1 and TRBJ1-1; no reliable D call. The germline V gene has CDR1 DFQATT and CDR2 SNEGSKA (reference sequence). This CDR3 region has 12 residues. V dropped 7 bases and J dropped 5 bases, with 14 bases sitting between them. CDR3 residues: CSVEVGGTEAFF. The CDR3 nucleotides are TGCAGTGTGGAGGTAGGAGGGACTGAAGCTTTCTTT.

CDR3 protein: CASSRRVGAQFF. CDR3 sequence (DNA): TGTGCCAGCAGTCGGCGGGTCGGTGCGCAGTTCTTC. This rearrangement joins TRBV28 to TRBJ2-1; D possibly corresponds to TRBD2 (5 bases). V lost 5 bases, J lost 12 bases, and 14 bases lay in between. The CDR3 consists of 12 residues. The germline CDR1 and CDR2 sequences are MDHEN and SYDVKM.

By frequency in the sample, this clonotype is medium-sized. The rearrangement links TRBV24-1 to TRBJ2-2; 8 bases are a match to TRBD1. V trimming: 7 bases; J trimming: 3 bases; junction bases outside the gene matches: 3. The CDR3 length is 14 residues. Germline V CDR1 and CDR2: KGHDR, SFDVKD. The CDR3 reads CATRTQGDTGELFF. In DNA form, the CDR3 reads TGTGCCACCAGAACACAGGGGGACACCGGGGAGCTGTTTTTT.

This clonotype is labeled medium-sized. The CDR3 is CASSNSDRGMTGELFF. The CDR3, as DNA: TGTGCCAGCAGCAACTCGGACAGGGGTATGACCGGGGAGCTGTTTTTT. The genes are TRBV7-9 and TRBJ2-2, with TRBD1 matching 9 bases. Germline-derived CDR1 and CDR2 are SEHNR and FQNEAQ (reference sequence). The CDR3 is made up of 16 amino acids. Losses at the gene ends were 5 bases for V and 5 bases for J; bases not matched to a gene: 9.

This clonotype was counted many times. The chain couples TRBV2 to TRBJ2-7; D may be TRBD1 (5 bases). Looked up from germline, CDR1 is SNHLY and CDR2 is FYNNEI. This CDR3 region has 14 residues. Trimming took off 5 bases at V and 1 base at J, with 12 bases between the two ends. Here the CDR3 DNA reads TGTGCCAGCAGTCAACAACAGGTGTCCTACGAGCAGTACTTC. Its protein product is CASSQQQVSYEQYF.

Ten or more counts support this clonotype. The chain couples TRBV2 to TRBJ2-7, with 7 bases identical to TRBD2. This CDR3 has 13 residues. V lost 6 bases to trimming and J lost 7 bases; unmatched junction nucleotides: 9. CDR1 SNHLY and CDR2 FYNNEI come from the germline V gene. The CDR3, as DNA: TGTGCCAGCAGCGTCGACGGACTAGTTGAGCAGTACTTC. Protein product: CASSVDGLVEQYF.

By its share, this clonotype is medium-sized. The gene calls are TRBV4-1 and TRBJ2-1, with 12 bases matching TRBD2. The CDR3 spans 16 residues. Germline-derived CDR1 and CDR2 are MGHRA and YSYEKL. Germline trimming cut 3 bases from V and 7 bases from J; bases unmatched to any gene: 7. As DNA, the CDR3 is TGCGCCAGCAGCCACCCTAGCGGGAGGGCCTGGAATGAGCAGTTCTTC. This translates into CASSHPSGRAWNEQFF.

This clonotype is classed as medium-sized. The J gene is TRBJ1-2, the V gene TRBV6-2 or TRBV6-3, with 8 bases aligning to TRBD1. Looked up from germline, CDR1 is MNHEY and CDR2 is SVGEGT. This CDR3 contains 15 residues. V shed 7 bases, J shed 2 bases, and the junction held 9 bases outside the gene matches. This CDR3 is CASISGQGSNYGYTF. The DNA of the CDR3 is TGTGCCAGCATTTCCGGACAGGGTTCGAACTATGGCTACACCTTC.